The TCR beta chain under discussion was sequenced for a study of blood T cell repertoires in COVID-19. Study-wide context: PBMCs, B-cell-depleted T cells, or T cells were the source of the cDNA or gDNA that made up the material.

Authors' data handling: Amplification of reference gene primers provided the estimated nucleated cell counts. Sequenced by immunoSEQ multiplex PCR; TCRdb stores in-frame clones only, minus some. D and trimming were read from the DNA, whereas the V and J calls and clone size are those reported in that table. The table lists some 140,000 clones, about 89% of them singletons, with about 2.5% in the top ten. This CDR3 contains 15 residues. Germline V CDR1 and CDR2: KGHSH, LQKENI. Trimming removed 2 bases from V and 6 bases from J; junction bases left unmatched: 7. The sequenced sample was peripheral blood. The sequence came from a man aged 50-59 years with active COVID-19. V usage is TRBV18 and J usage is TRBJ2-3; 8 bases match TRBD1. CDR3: CASSPSGGPGDTQYF. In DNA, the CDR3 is TGTGCCAGCTCACCATCAGGGGGCCCGGGCGATACGCAGTATTTT.